Sequencing of this TCR beta chain was carried out in a study of OX40 agonist ivuxolimab in advanced cancers. Regarding the study as a whole: Dosing at 0.1 to 3.0 mg/kg was accompanied by clonal expansion of CD4+ and CD8+ blood T cells by week 6. CD8+ T cells (on average) carried more expanded clones than CD4+ T cells. Antigen specificity was not determined for the expanded peripheral T cells.

Systemic immunosuppression or a history of autoimmune disease excluded patients. The protocol was immunoSEQ multiplex PCR, while the TCRdb copy is restricted to in-frame clones and leaves out a portion. The sample lists about 63,000 clones, 80% to 90% seen once, with about 10% in the top ten. V was trimmed by 4 bases and J by 4 bases, leaving 8 bases between them. This CDR3 contains 12 residues. The germline V gene encodes CDR1 KGHSH and CDR2 LQKENI. Concerning this clone itself: What it recognizes is unknown.

This receptor was obtained from an adult with an advanced solid tumor such as melanoma, head and neck, liver or kidney cancer. The input for sequencing was CD4+ or CD8+ T cells sorted from blood, taken in a trial of the OX40 agonist ivuxolimab. The J gene is TRBJ2-7, the V gene TRBV18; TRBD1 might be the D (6 bases). Here the CDR3 reads CASSLDRYEQYF. CDR3 sequence (DNA): TGTGCCAGCTCACTCGACAGGTACGAGCAGTACTTC.